These 21 T cell receptor beta chains were sequenced from one sample in a study of blood T cell repertoires in COVID-19. Only in-frame clones appear in the TCRdb table, and some are missing; sequencing was by immunoSEQ multiplex PCR. The sample includes roughly 230,000 clones, 70% to 90% of them seen just once. The sample consisted of peripheral blood. These receptors were obtained from a man in his forties or fifties with acute or convalescent COVID-19.

The V and J genes are TRBV15 and TRBJ1-1; TRBD1 matches at 8 bases. V lost 2 bases to trimming and J lost 1 base; unmatched junction nucleotides: 6. Germline V gene sequence: CDR1 LNHNV, CDR2 YYDKDF (reference sequence). The CDR3 consists of 16 residues. CDR3 bases: TGTGCCACCAGCAGATCTAGGACAGGGCGGAACACTGAAGCTTTCTTT. This encodes CATSRSRTGRNTEAFF.

The rearrangement uses TRBV5-1 and TRBJ1-6, with no clear D. Germline CDR1 reads SGHRS; CDR2 reads YFSETQ. CDR3 length: 14 residues. V lost 1 base to trimming and J lost 7 bases, with 9 bases between them. CDR3 residues: CASSLLTENSPLHF. DNA of the CDR3: TGCGCCAGCAGCTTGCTGACGGAGAATTCACCCCTCCACTTT.

The chain couples TRBV7-9 to TRBJ1-1; D is unresolved. The CDR3 sequence is 12 residues long. V lost 1 base and J 9 bases, leaving 9 bases between the germline ends. In germline, CDR1 is SEHNR, CDR2 FQNEAQ (reference sequence). The CDR3 DNA reads as TGTGCCAGCAGCTTAGGGGCCGGCCAAGCTTTCTTT. It codes for CASSLGAGQAFF.

V gene TRBV11-2 combines with J gene TRBJ2-7; tentatively, D is TRBD2 (5 bases). CDR3 length: 14 amino acids. Germline CDR1 reads SGHAT; CDR2 reads FQNNGV. The ends were cut back, 1 base at V and 2 bases at J, with 9 bases in the middle. For the CDR3, the DNA is TGTGCCAGCAGCTTAGGGCTAGCCGCCTACGAGCAGTACTTC. Residues: CASSLGLAAYEQYF.

The V call is TRBV28, the J call TRBJ1-1; 8 positions agree with TRBD1. V trimming: 5 bases; J trimming: 4 bases; junction bases outside the gene matches: 6. CDR1 and CDR2 (germline): MDHEN, SYDVKM. The CDR3 runs 14 residues. The CDR3 loop reads CASSPPQGATEAFF. The CDR3 DNA reads TGTGCCAGCAGTCCGCCTCAGGGGGCCACTGAAGCTTTCTTT.

CDR3 protein: CASSLDRANEQFF. The CDR3 DNA sequence: TGTGCCAGCAGCTTAGACAGGGCCAATGAGCAGTTCTTC. V and J are TRBV11-1 and TRBJ2-1; TRBD1 might be the D (6 bases). Trimming shortened V by 1 base and J by 6 bases, and 7 bases separated the two germline ends. From germline, CDR1 is SGHAT and CDR2 FQDESV (reference sequence). This CDR3 spans 13 amino acids.

CDR3 nucleotides: TGTGCCAGCAGAGTGGACAGGGCACTCGCTGGAAACACCATATATTTT. Translating it yields CASRVDRALAGNTIYF. The J gene is TRBJ1-3, the V gene TRBV2; 8 bases map to TRBD1. The J segment lost 2 bases and the V segment lost 6 bases, leaving 9 bases of the junction unmatched. Germline V CDR1 and CDR2: SNHLY, FYNNEI. The CDR3 spans 16 residues.

The J gene is TRBJ2-3, the V gene TRBV9; 8 bases are a match to TRBD1. Losses at the gene ends were 0 bases for V and 5 bases for J; bases not matched to a gene: 8. The CDR3 extends over 16 amino acids. Germline V gene data show CDR1 as SGDLS and CDR2 as YYNGEE. The CDR3 reads CASSVDPGQGGDTQYF. CDR3 sequence (DNA): TGTGCCAGCAGCGTAGATCCAGGACAGGGTGGAGATACGCAGTATTTT.

This clone has only a few counts. V usage is TRBV5-1 and J usage is TRBJ2-7, with 8 bases fitting TRBD1. In germline, CDR1 is SGHRS, CDR2 YFSETQ. This CDR3 comprises 17 residues. Trimming cost V 2 bases and J 2 bases; bases outside gene matches: 12. The CDR3 DNA is TGCGCCAGCAGCTTAGGGTCCGGACAGGGCACCGCCTACGAGCAGTACTTC. Translating gives CASSLGSGQGTAYEQYF.

The chain employs TRBV18 and TRBJ1-1; 9 bases are shared with TRBD1. The germline gives CDR1 KGHSH, CDR2 LQKENI. V shed 3 bases, J shed 3 bases, and the junction held 17 bases outside the gene matches. The CDR3 sequence is 19 residues long. The CDR3 region has the DNA TGTGCCAGCTCACCCCGCGTGAGGACAGGGGTAAATATAGACACTGAAGCTTTCTTT. Translating it yields CASSPRVRTGVNIDTEAFF.

The chain combines TRBV3-1 (or the pseudogene TRBV3-2) with TRBJ1-1; tentatively, D is TRBD1 (5 bases). With 7 bases removed from V and 0 bases from J, the gap between germline ends came to 15 bases. CDR1 and CDR2 (germline): LGHDT, YNNKEL (reference sequence). This CDR3 has 15 amino acids. DNA for the CDR3: TGTGCCAGCACCCTCATGGGGGGGTTGAACACTGAAGCTTTCTTT. Translation gives CASTLMGGLNTEAFF.

For this clone: An end of the junction differs from the germline gene, which may be a read error. J is TRBJ2-2 and V is TRBV7-7, with D uncertain. The CDR3 length is 15 residues. Germline V gene sequence: CDR1 SSHAT, CDR2 FNYEAQ (reference sequence). The DNA of the CDR3 is TGTGCTAGCAGCTTAACCAGTTCGAACACCGGGGAGCTGTTTTTT. Its translation: CASSLTSSNTGELFF.

The chain couples TRBV14 to TRBJ2-7; D remains unclear. The germline V gene encodes CDR1 SGHDN and CDR2 FVKESK. V was pared by 4 bases and J by 2 bases, with 12 bases between. This CDR3 contains 14 residues. CDR3 in amino acids: CASSPSLSPYEQYF. In DNA, the CDR3 is TGTGCCAGCAGCCCTTCCCTAAGCCCCTACGAGCAGTACTTC.

The rearrangement joins TRBV2 to TRBJ1-4, with 9 bases fitting TRBD1. Germline V lookup: CDR1 SNHLY, CDR2 FYNNEI. Trimming took 6 bases from V and 5 from J; bases not matched to a gene: 4. CDR3 size: 14 residues. CDR3 DNA sequence: TGTGCCAGCAGGGGACAGGGCGAAAATGAAAAACTGTTTTTT. It codes for CASRGQGENEKLFF. Complete variable domain (other parts from reference TRBV2 and TRBJ1-4): EPEVTQTPSHQVTQMGQEVILRCVPISNHLYFYWYRQILGQKVEFLVSFYNNEISEKSEIFDDQFSVERPDGSNFTLKIRSTKLEDSAMYFCASRGQGENEKLFFGSGTQLSVL.

The J gene is TRBJ1-6, the V gene TRBV5-1; D is perhaps TRBD1 (6 bases). The V and J ends lost 3 bases and 11 bases respectively, with 18 bases between them. The CDR3 is 15 amino acids. The germline V gene has CDR1 SGHRS and CDR2 YFSETQ. CDR3 region: CASSSDSRTGAPLHF. The CDR3 region has the DNA TGCGCCAGCAGCTCGGACAGCCGGACCGGGGCACCCCTCCACTTT. Full variable domain (remainder filled in from reference TRBV5-1 and TRBJ1-6): KAGVTQTPRYLIKTRGQQVTLSCSPISGHRSVSWYQQTPGQGLQFLFEYFSETQRNKGNFPGRFSGRQFSNSRSEMNVSTLELGDSALYLCASSSDSRTGAPLHFGNGTRLTVT.

This clone has just one count. CDR3 amino acids: CASSQTRDRSNEKLFF. The CDR3 region has the DNA TGTGCCAGCAGCCAGACCCGGGACAGGAGTAATGAAAAACTGTTTTTT. The chain is built from TRBV4-2 and TRBJ1-4; 8 bases fit TRBD1. The germline V gene has CDR1 LGHNA and CDR2 YNFKEQ. V gave up 3 bases and J gave up 4 bases; unmatched junction bases: 7. CDR3 length: 16 residues.

The chain couples TRBV9 to TRBJ2-7; TRBD1 might be the D (5 bases). The V end was cut by 8 bases, the J end by 6 bases, with 21 bases between. This CDR3 has 14 residues. The germline CDR1 and CDR2 sequences are SGDLS and YYNGEE. In DNA, the CDR3 is TGTGCCAGTTCCAGGGAACCCCCCGTGGGCGAGCAGTACTTC. The encoded protein is CASSREPPVGEQYF.

V and J are TRBV7-2 and TRBJ2-1, with 9 bases identical to TRBD2. The CDR3 is made up of 14 amino acids. Per the germline V gene, CDR1 is SGHTA and CDR2 is FQGNSA. The ends lost 1 base at V and 15 bases at J; junction bases unmatched: 10. The CDR3 here is CASSLVVAGAPGFF. CDR3 sequence (DNA): TGTGCCAGCAGCTTAGTTGTAGCGGGGGCCCCAGGGTTCTTC.

The rearrangement uses TRBV4-1 and TRBJ2-7; TRBD1 matches 10 bases. The CDR3 runs to 15 residues. J lost 5 bases, V lost 8 bases, and 12 bases had no gene match. Germline V gene data show CDR1 as MGHRA and CDR2 as YSYEKL. The CDR3 sequence: CASLNRDRGLHEQYF. The CDR3 DNA reads as TGCGCCAGCTTGAACCGGGACAGGGGCCTGCACGAGCAGTACTTC.

The chain employs TRBV24-1 and TRBJ2-1; D is perhaps TRBD2 (6 bases). The CDR3 sequence is 16 residues long. Trimming removed 3 bases from V and 0 bases from J, with 11 bases in between. CDR1 is KGHDR, CDR2 SFDVKD, per germline. The CDR3 nucleotides read TGTGCCACCAGTGATGAAGCGACTAGCTCCTACAATGAGCAGTTCTTC. Translated, it gives CATSDEATSSYNEQFF.

V usage is TRBV2 and J usage is TRBJ2-7, with 9 bases that match TRBD1. Germline CDR1 SNHLY, CDR2 FYNNEI. This CDR3 contains 14 residues. J gave up 7 bases and V 7 bases, and 11 bases lay outside the gene matches. CDR3 in amino acids: CASTPGTGKGEQYF. CDR3 nucleotides: TGTGCCAGCACTCCCGGGACAGGGAAAGGGGAGCAGTACTTC.